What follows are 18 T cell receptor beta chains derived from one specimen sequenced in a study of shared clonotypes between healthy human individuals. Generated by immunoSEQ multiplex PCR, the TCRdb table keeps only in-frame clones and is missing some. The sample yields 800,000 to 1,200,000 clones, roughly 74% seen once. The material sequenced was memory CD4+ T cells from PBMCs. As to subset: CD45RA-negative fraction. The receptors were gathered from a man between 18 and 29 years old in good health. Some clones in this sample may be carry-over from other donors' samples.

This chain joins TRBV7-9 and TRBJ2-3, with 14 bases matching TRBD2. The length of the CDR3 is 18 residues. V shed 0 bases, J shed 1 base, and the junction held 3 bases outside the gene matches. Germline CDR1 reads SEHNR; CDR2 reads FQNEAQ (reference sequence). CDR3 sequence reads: CASSLAGTSGSGTDTQYF. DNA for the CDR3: TGTGCCAGCAGCTTAGCCGGGACTAGCGGGAGTGGCACAGATACGCAGTATTTT. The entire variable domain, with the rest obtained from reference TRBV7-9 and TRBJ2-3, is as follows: DTGVSQNPRHKITKRGQNVTFRCDPISEHNRLYWYRQTLGQGPEFLTYFQNEAQLEKSRLLSDRFSAERPKGSFSTLEIQRTEQGDSAMYLCASSLAGTSGSGTDTQYFGPGTRLTVL.

The CDR3 loop reads CASSFKGAGYEQYF. In DNA form, the CDR3 reads TGTGCCAGCAGCTTTAAGGGGGCGGGTTACGAGCAGTACTTC. The V gene is TRBV7-2, the J gene TRBJ2-7; 7 bases match TRBD1. Germline CDR1 is SGHTA and CDR2 is FQGNSA. V lost 3 bases, J lost 4 bases, and 6 bases stayed unmatched. The CDR3 runs to 14 residues.

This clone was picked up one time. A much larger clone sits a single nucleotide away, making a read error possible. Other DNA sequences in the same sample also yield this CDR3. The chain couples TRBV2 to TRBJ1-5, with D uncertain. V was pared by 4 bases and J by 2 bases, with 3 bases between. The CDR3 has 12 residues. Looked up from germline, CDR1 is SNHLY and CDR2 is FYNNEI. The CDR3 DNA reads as TGTGCCAGCAGTGTCGGCAATCAGCCCCAGCATTTT. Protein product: CASSVGNQPQHF. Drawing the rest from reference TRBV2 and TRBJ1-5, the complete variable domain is EPEVTQTPSHQVTQMGQEVILRCVPISNHLYFYWYRQILGQKVEFLVSFYNNEISEKSEIFDDQFSVERPDGSNFTLKIRSTKLEDSAMYFCASSVGNQPQHFGDGTRLSIL.

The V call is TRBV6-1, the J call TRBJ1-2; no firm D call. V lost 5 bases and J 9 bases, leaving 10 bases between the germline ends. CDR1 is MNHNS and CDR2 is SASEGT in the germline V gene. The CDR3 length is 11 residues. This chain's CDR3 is CASSMGSSYTF. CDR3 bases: TGTGCCAGCAGTATGGGCTCGAGCTACACCTTC.

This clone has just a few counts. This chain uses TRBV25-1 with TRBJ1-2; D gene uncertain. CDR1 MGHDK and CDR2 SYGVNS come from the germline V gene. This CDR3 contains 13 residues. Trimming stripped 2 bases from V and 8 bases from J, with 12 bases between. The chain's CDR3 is CASSENPGSGYTF. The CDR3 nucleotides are TGTGCCAGCAGTGAAAATCCAGGAAGCGGCTACACCTTC.

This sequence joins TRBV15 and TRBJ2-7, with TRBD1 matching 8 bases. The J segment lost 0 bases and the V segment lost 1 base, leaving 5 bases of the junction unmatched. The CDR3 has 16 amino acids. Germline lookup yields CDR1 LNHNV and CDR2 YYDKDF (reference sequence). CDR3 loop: CATSRGRTGNSYEQYF. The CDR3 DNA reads TGTGCCACCAGCAGAGGGCGGACAGGGAACTCCTACGAGCAGTACTTC.

CDR3 DNA sequence: TGTGCCAGCAGAATACATAGCGGGGTGGCGACCCAGTACTTC. Translated: CASRIHSGVATQYF. The chain has TRBV7-9 and TRBJ2-5; TRBD2 aligns across 8 bases. Germline loops: CDR1 SEHNR, CDR2 FQNEAQ (reference sequence). This CDR3 region has 14 residues. J lost 7 bases, V lost 6 bases, and 10 bases had no gene match.

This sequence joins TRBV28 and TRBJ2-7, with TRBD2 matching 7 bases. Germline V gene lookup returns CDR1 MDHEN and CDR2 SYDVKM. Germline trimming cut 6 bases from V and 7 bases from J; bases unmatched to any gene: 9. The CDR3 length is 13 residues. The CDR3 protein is CASRGGGRREQYF. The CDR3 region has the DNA TGTGCCAGCAGGGGCGGGGGACGTCGGGAGCAGTACTTC.

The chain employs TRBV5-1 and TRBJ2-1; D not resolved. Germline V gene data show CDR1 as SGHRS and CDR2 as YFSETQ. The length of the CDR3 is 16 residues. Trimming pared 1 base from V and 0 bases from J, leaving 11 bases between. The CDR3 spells CASSLLGPSSYNEQFF. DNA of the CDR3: TGCGCCAGCAGCTTGCTAGGTCCCTCCTCCTACAATGAGCAGTTCTTC.

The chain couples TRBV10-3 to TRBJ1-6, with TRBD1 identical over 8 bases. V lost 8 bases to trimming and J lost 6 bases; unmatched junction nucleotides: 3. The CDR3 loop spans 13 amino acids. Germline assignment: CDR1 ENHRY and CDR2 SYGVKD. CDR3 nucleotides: TGTGCCATCGGGGACAGGCTTAATTCACCCCTCCACTTT. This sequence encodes CAIGDRLNSPLHF.

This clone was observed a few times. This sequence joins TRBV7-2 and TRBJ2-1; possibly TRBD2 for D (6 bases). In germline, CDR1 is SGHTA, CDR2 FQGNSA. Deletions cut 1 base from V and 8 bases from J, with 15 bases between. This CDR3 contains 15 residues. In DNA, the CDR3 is TGTGCCAGCAGCTTAGGGCGGGCCAGGAGGGATGAGCAGTTCTTC. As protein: CASSLGRARRDEQFF.

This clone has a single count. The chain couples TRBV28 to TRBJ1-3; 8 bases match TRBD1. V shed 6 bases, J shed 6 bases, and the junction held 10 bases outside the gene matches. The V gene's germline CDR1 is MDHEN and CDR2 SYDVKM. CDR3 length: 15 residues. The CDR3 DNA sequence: TGTGCCAGCAGATCGGACAGGGCCGGGCTAAACACCATATATTTT. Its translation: CASRSDRAGLNTIYF. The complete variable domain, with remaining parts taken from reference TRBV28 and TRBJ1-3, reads DVKVTQSSRYLVKRTGEKVFLECVQDMDHENMFWYRQDPGLGLRLIYFSYDVKMKEKGDIPEGYSVSREKKERFSLILESASTNQTSMYLCASRSDRAGLNTIYFGEGSWLTVV.

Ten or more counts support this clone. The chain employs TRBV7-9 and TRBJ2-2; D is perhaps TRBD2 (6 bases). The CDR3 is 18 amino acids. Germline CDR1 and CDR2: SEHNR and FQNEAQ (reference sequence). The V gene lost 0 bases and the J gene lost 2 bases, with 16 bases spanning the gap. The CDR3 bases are TGTGCCAGCAGCTTAGCCTGGACTACAACATTTAACACCGGGGAGCTGTTTTTT. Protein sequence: CASSLAWTTTFNTGELFF.

CDR3 DNA sequence: TGTGCCAGCTCAACGAACCGGGACAGGTCCTACGAGCAGTACTTC. This codes for CASSTNRDRSYEQYF. The chain carries TRBV18 and TRBJ2-7, with 8 bases fitting TRBD1. Germline V lookup: CDR1 KGHSH, CDR2 LQKENI. The length of the CDR3 is 15 residues. The trim removed 5 bases at V and 1 base at J, leaving 7 bases unmatched.

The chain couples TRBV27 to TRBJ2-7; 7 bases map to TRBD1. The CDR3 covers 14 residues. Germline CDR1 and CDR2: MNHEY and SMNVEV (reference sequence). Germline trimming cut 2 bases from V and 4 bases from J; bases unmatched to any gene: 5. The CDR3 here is CASSLTGVVYEQYF. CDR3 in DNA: TGTGCCAGCAGTTTAACAGGGGTCGTATACGAGCAGTACTTC.

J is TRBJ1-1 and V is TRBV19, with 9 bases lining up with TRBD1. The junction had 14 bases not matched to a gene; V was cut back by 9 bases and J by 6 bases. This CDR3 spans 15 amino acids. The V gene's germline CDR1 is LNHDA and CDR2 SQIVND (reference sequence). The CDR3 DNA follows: TGTGCCAGGAGGACAGGGGTCTCCGAAGGCGCTGAAGCTTTCTTT. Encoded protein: CARRTGVSEGAEAFF.

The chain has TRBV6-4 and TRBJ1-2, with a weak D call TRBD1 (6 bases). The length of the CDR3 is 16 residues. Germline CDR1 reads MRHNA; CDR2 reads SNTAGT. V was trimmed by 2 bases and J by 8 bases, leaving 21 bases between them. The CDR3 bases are TGTGCCAGCAGTGACCGGGGTGGGGGCTCCTTTGAAGGCTACACCTTC. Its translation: CASSDRGGGSFEGYTF.

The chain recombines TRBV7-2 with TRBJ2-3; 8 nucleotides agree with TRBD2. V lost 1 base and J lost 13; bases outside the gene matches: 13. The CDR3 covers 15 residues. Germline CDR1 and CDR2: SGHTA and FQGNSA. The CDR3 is CASSLDPTEREMKYF. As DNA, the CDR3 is TGTGCCAGCAGCTTAGACCCGACTGAGCGGGAGATGAAGTATTTT.